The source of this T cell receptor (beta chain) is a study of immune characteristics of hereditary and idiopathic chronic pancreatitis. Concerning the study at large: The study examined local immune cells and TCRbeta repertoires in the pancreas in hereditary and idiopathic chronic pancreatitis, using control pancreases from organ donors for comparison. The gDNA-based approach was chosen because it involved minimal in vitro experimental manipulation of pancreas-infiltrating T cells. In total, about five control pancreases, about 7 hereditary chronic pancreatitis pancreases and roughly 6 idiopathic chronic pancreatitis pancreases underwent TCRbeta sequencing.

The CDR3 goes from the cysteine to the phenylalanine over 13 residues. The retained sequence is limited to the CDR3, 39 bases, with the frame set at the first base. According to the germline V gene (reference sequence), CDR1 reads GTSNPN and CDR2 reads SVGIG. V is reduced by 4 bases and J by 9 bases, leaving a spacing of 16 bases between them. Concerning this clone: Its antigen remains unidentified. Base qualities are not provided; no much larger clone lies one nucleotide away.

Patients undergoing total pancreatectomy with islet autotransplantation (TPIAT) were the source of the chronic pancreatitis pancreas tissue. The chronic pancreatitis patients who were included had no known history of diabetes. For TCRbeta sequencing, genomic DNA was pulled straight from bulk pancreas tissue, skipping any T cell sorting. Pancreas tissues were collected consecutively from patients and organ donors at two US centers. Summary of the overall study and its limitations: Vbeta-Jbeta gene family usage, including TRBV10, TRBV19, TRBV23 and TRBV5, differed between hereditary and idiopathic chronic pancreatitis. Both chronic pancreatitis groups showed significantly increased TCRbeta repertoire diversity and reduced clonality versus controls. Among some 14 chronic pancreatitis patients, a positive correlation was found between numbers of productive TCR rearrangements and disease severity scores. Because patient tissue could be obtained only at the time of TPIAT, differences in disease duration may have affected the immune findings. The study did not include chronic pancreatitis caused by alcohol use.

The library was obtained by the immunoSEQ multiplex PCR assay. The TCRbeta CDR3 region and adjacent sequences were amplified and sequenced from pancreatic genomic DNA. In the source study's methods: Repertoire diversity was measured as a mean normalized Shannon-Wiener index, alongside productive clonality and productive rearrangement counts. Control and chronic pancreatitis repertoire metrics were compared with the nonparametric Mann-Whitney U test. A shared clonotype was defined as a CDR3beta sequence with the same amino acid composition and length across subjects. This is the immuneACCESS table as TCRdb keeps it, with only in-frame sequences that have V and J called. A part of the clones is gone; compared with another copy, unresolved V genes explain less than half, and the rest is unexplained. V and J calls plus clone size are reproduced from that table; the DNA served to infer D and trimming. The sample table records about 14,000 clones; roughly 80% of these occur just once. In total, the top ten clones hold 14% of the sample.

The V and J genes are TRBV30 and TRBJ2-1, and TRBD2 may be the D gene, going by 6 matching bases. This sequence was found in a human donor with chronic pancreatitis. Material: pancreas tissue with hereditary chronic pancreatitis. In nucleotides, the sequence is TGTGCCTGGACCCCTGGGGGGTGGGCTGAGCAGTTCTTC. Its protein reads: CAWTPGGWAEQFF.